These 12 T cell receptor beta chains share one sample of origin, sequenced in a study of regulatory T cells in long-lasting Graves disease (dated by TCRdb to about 2021). The time point label for this specimen denotes: persistent/refractory GD, antithyroid drugs over 5 years with positive TRAb. For both TCR sequencing and RNA sequencing, RNA was extracted from PBMCs using TRIzol. Libraries came from multiplex PCR. Sequencing was performed on an Illumina HiSeq 4000. iRepertoire HTBI primers and Arm-PCR amplification of CDR3 regions were used to construct TCR beta libraries. The raw public reads went through TCRdb reprocessing: fastp at Q25, MiXCR clone calling, in-frame beta chains kept. CDR3 protein sequences are deduplicated, and each keeps its most common genes and DNA. In all, the sample holds over 300,000 distinct CDR3 sequences, and roughly 21% of those were seen once. The ten top clones hold roughly 29% of the sample.

Specimen: peripheral blood mononuclear cells (PBMCs), collected when the disease was refractory, from a patient treated with antithyroid drugs. Receptor source: a female donor with Graves disease.

In its sample, this clonotype was seen many times. The J gene is TRBJ1-1, the V gene TRBV6-2 or TRBV6-3; 12 nucleotides align to TRBD1. Per the germline V gene, CDR1 is MNHEY and CDR2 is SVGEGT. This CDR3 comprises 16 residues. V was pared by 6 bases and J by 5 bases, with 10 bases of the junction left unmatched. This CDR3 reads CASRHRDRGLGTEAFF. CDR3 nucleotides: TGTGCCAGCAGACACCGGGACAGGGGGCTGGGTACTGAAGCTTTCTTT.

This clonotype came up a few times. The rearrangement links TRBV14 to TRBJ2-7; 9 nucleotides align to TRBD2. V was clipped by 2 bases and J by 3 bases; unmatched bases: 29. The CDR3 contains 23 residues. In germline, CDR1 is SGHDN, CDR2 FVKESK. The CDR3 nucleotides are TGTGCCAGCAGCCAAAAGTCCGCTAATCCGGGGCCGGTTCAAGCGGGAGGACTCTACGAGCAGTACTTC. This codes for CASSQKSANPGPVQAGGLYEQYF.

The V gene is TRBV19, the J gene TRBJ1-1; 9 bases line up with TRBD1. The germline CDR1 and CDR2 sequences are LNHDA and SQIVND (reference sequence). V was pared by 7 bases and J by 3 bases, with 15 bases of the junction left unmatched. The CDR3 consists of 17 residues. The CDR3 region has the DNA TGTGCCAGTAAACCCGCGAGGGGGACAGGGATTTACACTGAAGCTTTCTTT. Translation: CASKPARGTGIYTEAFF.

The rearrangement joins TRBV5-1 to TRBJ2-5, with D maybe TRBD1 (5 bases). The CDR3 covers 14 residues. Trimming shortened V by 2 bases and J by 5 bases, and 13 bases separated the two germline ends. From germline, CDR1 is SGHRS and CDR2 YFSETQ. The CDR3 here is CASSLYKGPETQYF. In DNA, the CDR3 is TGCGCCAGCAGCTTATATAAGGGGCCGGAGACCCAGTACTTC.

This clonotype was counted many times. The chain combines TRBV10-3 with TRBJ1-2; TRBD1 matches at 10 bases. This CDR3 has 15 residues. Losses at the gene ends were 6 bases for V and 1 base for J; bases not matched to a gene: 5. Germline CDR1 is ENHRY and CDR2 is SYGVKD. DNA for the CDR3: TGTGCCATCAGCGGGACAGGGGCTGGTAACTATGGCTACACCTTC. Translated: CAISGTGAGNYGYTF.

This clonotype has at least ten counts. This chain connects TRBV7-2 to TRBJ2-7; 11 bases agree with TRBD2. This CDR3 comprises 14 residues. Germline CDR1 SGHTA, CDR2 FQGNSA. The V segment lost 5 bases and the J segment 3 bases; nucleotides outside the gene matches: 3. The CDR3 loop reads CASSGGLAVYEQYF. The CDR3 bases are TGTGCCAGCAGCGGGGGACTAGCGGTCTACGAGCAGTACTTC.

This clonotype is a singleton in its sample. Given the absence of the conserved phenylalanine or tryptophan at the CDR3 end, a read error is likely. The chain employs TRBV28 and TRBJ2-7; 10 nucleotides match TRBD2. The junction had 9 bases not matched to a gene; V was cut back by 3 bases and J by 1 base. The CDR3 sequence is 17 residues long. Per germline, CDR1 MDHEN and CDR2 SYDVKM. In DNA form, the CDR3 reads TGTGCCAGCAGTTTCGTGCTAGCGGGAGATTGGTCCTACGAGCAGTACCTC. Encoded protein: CASSFVLAGDWSYEQYL.

This clonotype came up a few times. The chain employs TRBV29-1 and TRBJ1-4; D remains unclear. The germline V and J ends were trimmed by 4 bases and 3 bases, with 12 bases remaining between them. Looked up from germline, CDR1 is SQVTM and CDR2 is ANQGSEA. CDR3 length: 14 amino acids. CDR3 sequence: CSVGRTGANEKLFF. CDR3 nucleotide sequence: TGCAGCGTTGGGCGGACCGGGGCTAATGAAAAACTGTTTTTT.

This clonotype showed up just a few times. The CDR3 nucleotides are TGTGCCAGCAGCCACGGGGGCCTCATCTATGGCTACACCTTC. Amino acid sequence: CASSHGGLIYGYTF. The chain joins TRBV3-1 to TRBJ1-2; D possibly corresponds to TRBD1 (6 bases). The CDR3 runs to 14 residues. The germline V gene has CDR1 LGHDT and CDR2 YNNKEL (reference sequence). With 3 bases removed from V and 4 bases from J, the gap between germline ends came to 12 bases.

A word on this clonotype: A read error is possible here, since a much larger clone lies one base away. This rearrangement joins TRBV6-5 to TRBJ2-2, with D maybe TRBD1 (6 bases). Germline CDR1 and CDR2: MNHEY and SVGAGI. There are 16 residues in the CDR3. The CDR3 region has the DNA TGTGCCAGCAGTTACAAAGGGACACCGAACACCGGGGAGCCGTTTTTT. Protein product: CASSYKGTPNTGEPFF.

A few counts support this clonotype. The chain recombines TRBV30 with TRBJ2-7; maybe TRBD2 (5 bases). The CDR3 has 12 residues. Germline-derived CDR1 and CDR2 are GTSNPN and SVGIG (reference sequence). V was cut by 3 bases and J by 7 bases, with 13 bases left in between. As DNA, the CDR3 is TGTGCCTGGAGCCCCCTCGGGGTTGAGCAGTACTTC. This codes for CAWSPLGVEQYF.

A word on this clonotype: A read error may be the cause here, since a much bigger clone is one base away. The rearrangement joins TRBV24-1 to TRBJ1-4, with 9 bases aligning to TRBD1. The V and J ends lost 12 bases and 10 bases, in that order; junction bases with no gene match: 14. The CDR3 loop spans 14 amino acids. Germline V gives CDR1 KGHDR, CDR2 SFDVKD. The CDR3 DNA is TGTGCCGCCCATGACCGGACAGGGGCCGGAAAACTGTTTTTT. This translates into CAAHDRTGAGKLFF.